What follows are 27 T cell receptor beta chains derived from one specimen sequenced in a study of T cells in Graves' hyperthyroidism and ophthalmopathy. The TCR beta CDR3 regions underwent amplification using RNA transcripts as the source. The TCR CDR3 was amplified in a first-round RT-PCR using the HTBI primer set. TCRdb processed the multiplex PCR reads anew with MiXCR; each CDR3 protein has one entry. The repertoire holds about 400,000 distinct CDR3 sequences, with 15% to 19% as singletons. What was sequenced was blood. The origin of the receptors is a young woman with Graves' hyperthyroidism.

This rearrangement joins TRBV19 to TRBJ2-5, with D possibly TRBD2 on 5 matching bases. Trimming pared 8 bases from V and 7 bases from J, leaving 14 bases between. The CDR3 has 12 residues. CDR1 and CDR2 from the germline V gene are LNHDA and SQIVND (reference sequence). The chain's CDR3 is CASPRLEGTQYF. The CDR3, as DNA: TGTGCCAGTCCCCGGCTAGAGGGGACCCAGTACTTC. Supplemented by reference TRBV19 and TRBJ2-5, the full variable domain reads DGGITQSPKYLFRKEGQNVTLSCEQNLNHDAMYWYRQDPGQGLRLIYYSQIVNDFQKGDIAEGYSVSREKKESFPLTVTSAQKNPTAFYLCASPRLEGTQYFGPGTRLLVL.

A note on this clonotype: A much larger clone is a single base away; this may be a read error. The CDR3 ends on some other residue instead of the conserved phenylalanine or tryptophan, so this is likely a read error. The chain joins TRBV2 to TRBJ1-6; D is undetermined. V was trimmed by 4 bases and J by 0 bases, leaving 10 bases between them. The CDR3 spans 16 residues. Germline values: CDR1 SNHLY, CDR2 FYNNEI. This chain's CDR3 is CASSARASSYNSPLHL. The CDR3 coding sequence is TGTGCCAGCAGTGCCCGTGCGAGCTCCTATAATTCACCCCTCCACCTT.

J is TRBJ2-5 and V is TRBV7-9, with D tentatively TRBD2 (6 bases). CDR1 and CDR2 (germline): SEHNR, FQNEAQ (reference sequence). Trimming shortened V by 3 bases and J by 2 bases, and 13 bases separated the two germline ends. The CDR3 contains 15 residues. This CDR3 reads CASSLGGTKQETQYF. CDR3 coding DNA: TGTGCCAGCAGCTTGGGGGGAACCAAACAAGAGACCCAGTACTTC.

The chain recombines TRBV2 with TRBJ2-1, with D possibly TRBD1 on 6 matching bases. Germline assignment: CDR1 SNHLY and CDR2 FYNNEI. CDR3 length: 13 residues. Trimming left V 6 bases short and J 7 bases short, with 13 bases between. DNA for the CDR3: TGTGCCAGCAGCTTCAGCCAGGGGAATGAGCAGTTCTTC. Translation: CASSFSQGNEQFF.

This clonotype was found many times. The CDR3 coding sequence is TGTGCCAGCTCACCGGCCGGGACCGAGTATGAAAAACTGTTTTTT. It translates to CASSPAGTEYEKLFF. The chain links TRBV18 to TRBJ1-4; weak D call: TRBD1 (5 bases). V lost 3 bases, J lost 6 bases, and 14 bases lay in between. Germline CDR1 KGHSH, CDR2 LQKENI. The CDR3 runs to 15 residues.

The CDR3 DNA reads TGTGCCAGTAGTATAAGGGAAGGTGCGGGTTGGGAGCTGTTTTTT. It specifies CASSIREGAGWELFF. This sequence joins TRBV19 and TRBJ2-2; maybe TRBD2 (5 bases). Per germline, CDR1 LNHDA and CDR2 SQIVND (reference sequence). The V gene lost 2 bases and the J gene lost 9 bases, with 16 bases spanning the gap. The CDR3 is made up of 15 amino acids.

This clonotype was recorded many times. The chain carries TRBV10-2 and TRBJ1-5; D gene uncertain. The CDR3 runs 13 residues. From germline, CDR1 is WSHSY and CDR2 SAAADI. Trimming shortened V by 7 bases and J by 2 bases, and 9 bases separated the two germline ends. The CDR3 sequence is CASTLGGNQPQHF. The CDR3 DNA follows: TGCGCCAGCACCCTCGGGGGCAATCAGCCCCAGCATTTT.

A remark on this clonotype: At one end, the junction sequence differs from germline, possibly due to a read error. The V call is TRBV6-2 or TRBV6-3, the J call TRBJ1-2, with D tentatively TRBD1 (5 bases). The CDR3 loop spans 19 amino acids. In germline, CDR1 is MNHEY, CDR2 SVGEGT. CDR3 protein: CASSTHEARMTEANYGHIF. The CDR3, as DNA: TGTGCCAGCAGTACCCACGAGGCCCGCATGACAGAAGCTAACTATGGCCACATCTTC.

The rearrangement joins TRBV20-1 to TRBJ2-2; tentative D call: TRBD1 (6 bases). The germline gives CDR1 DFQATT, CDR2 SNEGSKA (reference sequence). V lost 4 bases and J lost 0, with 9 bases in between. This CDR3 has 14 amino acids. The CDR3 DNA follows: TGCAGTGCTATGGACAGTGCGAACACCGGGGAGCTGTTTTTT. It yields the protein CSAMDSANTGELFF.

This clonotype has only a few counts. The V and J genes are TRBV5-1 and TRBJ1-6, with TRBD1 identical over 9 bases. Trimming at V came to 4 bases and at J to 13 bases, leaving 12 bases not matched to a gene. The CDR3 consists of 15 residues. Germline CDR1 reads SGHRS; CDR2 reads YFSETQ. The CDR3 sequence: CASSIVPGQGDPLHF. Here the CDR3 DNA reads TGCGCCAGCAGCATCGTCCCGGGACAGGGTGATCCCCTCCACTTT.

This clonotype was counted only a few times. Possible read error: a much larger clone is one base away. This chain links TRBV20-1 with TRBJ1-2, with D possibly being TRBD1 (5 bases). CDR1 is DFQATT and CDR2 is SNEGSKA in the germline V gene (reference sequence). This CDR3 spans 12 amino acids. CDR3 sequence: CGARRQGYGYTF. Written as DNA, the CDR3 is TGCGGTGCTAGACGTCAGGGCTATGGCTACACCTTC.

In regard to this clonotype: A read error is possible here, since a much larger clone lies one base away. The CDR3 does not end in the conserved phenylalanine or tryptophan, so this is likely a read error. The rearrangement uses TRBV25-1 and TRBJ1-5, with a possible D match to TRBD1 (6 bases). The CDR3 is 14 residues long. Trimming shortened V by 3 bases and J by 2 bases, and 8 bases separated the two germline ends. Germline-derived CDR1 and CDR2 are MGHDK and SYGVNS. The CDR3, as DNA: TGTGCCAGCAGTGAGGACAGCCGCAATCAGCCCCAGCATCTT. The encoded protein is CASSEDSRNQPQHL.

This clonotype was counted once. The chain has TRBV6-1 and TRBJ1-4; the D is unclear. Germline assignment: CDR1 MNHNS and CDR2 SASEGT. This CDR3 contains 13 residues. V was trimmed by 11 bases and J by 4 bases, leaving 14 bases between them. The CDR3 DNA is TGTGCCTGCTCGACGGGAGTTAATGAAAAACTGTTTTTT. Its protein is CACSTGVNEKLFF.

This clonotype was seen ten or more times. V and J are TRBV7-2 and TRBJ1-1; D perhaps matches TRBD1 (6 bases). Germline V lookup: CDR1 SGHTA, CDR2 FQGNSA. V dropped 5 bases and J dropped 2 bases, with 9 bases sitting between them. The CDR3 is 13 residues long. CDR3 nucleotides: TGTGCCAGCAGCCTACAGGGAAACACTGAAGCTTTCTTT. Amino acid sequence: CASSLQGNTEAFF.

This clonotype was counted ten times or more. The rearrangement links TRBV11-3 to TRBJ1-1, with D uncertain. The CDR3 runs to 11 residues. Trimming took 10 bases from V and 7 from J, leaving 13 bases between them. CDR1 and CDR2 (germline): SGHNT, YENEEA. CDR3 sequence (DNA): TGTGCCACCCGAGGGTTGGGTGAAGCTTTCTTT. Translation gives CATRGLGEAFF.

Many counts were recorded for this clonotype. The rearrangement uses TRBV3-1 and TRBJ1-2, with TRBD1 as a possible D gene (5 bases). The germline V gene encodes CDR1 LGHDT and CDR2 YNNKEL (reference sequence). CDR3 length: 17 residues. The V end lost 4 bases, the J end lost 0 bases, and 18 bases lay between the germline ends. The CDR3 sequence is CASSLRGGPNSNYGYTF. CDR3 in DNA: TGTGCCAGCAGCCTCCGTGGGGGACCGAATTCTAACTATGGCTACACCTTC. The variable domain in full, with the rest retrieved from reference TRBV3-1 and TRBJ1-2, is DTAVSQTPKYLVTQMGNDKSIKCEQNLGHDTMYWYKQDSKKFLKIMFSYNNKELIINETVPNRFSPKSPDKAHLNLHINSLELGDSAVYFCASSLRGGPNSNYGYTFGSGTRLTVV.

Remarks on this clonotype: This may come from a read error, since a much larger clone is one base off. The rearrangement uses TRBV15 and TRBJ1-1, with D hard to call. The CDR3 totals 13 residues. Germline CDR1 reads LNHNV; CDR2 reads YYDKDF (reference sequence). The CDR3 DNA reads as TGTGCCACCGGCAGAGTTCTACAATCTGAAGCTTTCTTT. Translated, it gives CATGRVLQSEAFF.

This clonotype was seen at least ten times. V is TRBV3-1 and J is TRBJ1-4; D remains ambiguous. CDR1 is LGHDT, CDR2 YNNKEL, per germline (reference sequence). This CDR3 contains 16 residues. Trimming stripped 3 bases from V and 7 bases from J, with 18 bases between. CDR3 DNA: TGTGCCAGCAGCCACCGCAGACCTACTCGGGGTGAAAAACTGTTTTTT. Translation gives CASSHRRPTRGEKLFF. Combining the CDR3 with reference TRBV3-1 and TRBJ1-4 gives the whole variable domain DTAVSQTPKYLVTQMGNDKSIKCEQNLGHDTMYWYKQDSKKFLKIMFSYNNKELIINETVPNRFSPKSPDKAHLNLHINSLELGDSAVYFCASSHRRPTRGEKLFFGSGTQLSVL.

This clonotype was observed a few times. The chain carries TRBV24-1 and TRBJ2-1; no reliable D call. Germline CDR1 KGHDR, CDR2 SFDVKD. This CDR3 contains 13 residues. V gave up 0 bases and J gave up 10 bases, with 9 bases separating them. CDR3 nucleotide sequence: TGTGCCACCAGTGATTTGCAATACACAGAGCAGTTCTTC. It encodes CATSDLQYTEQFF.

This clonotype was seen only a few times. The V gene is TRBV9, the J gene TRBJ2-7, with D unclear. Deletions cut 0 bases from V and 5 bases from J, with 15 bases between. There are 15 residues in the CDR3. In germline, CDR1 is SGDLS, CDR2 YYNGEE. Here the CDR3 DNA reads TGTGCCAGCAGCGTAGGTCCCTCCCCAAAAGACGAGCAGTACTTC. Its protein product is CASSVGPSPKDEQYF.

Concerning this clonotype: One junction end disagrees with the germline gene, perhaps due to a read error. J is TRBJ2-2 and V is TRBV5-5, with D perhaps TRBD1 or TRBD2 (5 bases each). Germline CDR1 reads SGHKS; CDR2 reads YYEKEE (reference sequence). This CDR3 contains 14 residues. The CDR3 region has the DNA TGTGTCAGCAGCCCCGACATGGGGGCCGGGGAGCTGTTTTTT. Its translation is CVSSPDMGAGELFF.

This clonotype has at least ten counts. The rearrangement links TRBV30 to TRBJ2-7; D gene unclear. The V and J ends lost 0 bases and 0 bases respectively, with 9 bases between them. Germline loops: CDR1 GTSNPN, CDR2 SVGIG (reference sequence). This CDR3 contains 14 residues. The CDR3 sequence is CAWSVTWFSYEQYF. The CDR3 region has the DNA TGTGCCTGGAGTGTGACCTGGTTCTCCTACGAGCAGTACTTC.

This clonotype was seen only a few times. The genes are TRBV5-1 and TRBJ2-3, with D perhaps given as TRBD1 or TRBD2 (6 bases each). Germline loops: CDR1 SGHRS, CDR2 YFSETQ. V shed 0 bases and J shed 5 bases, with 16 bases lying between them. CDR3 length: 16 residues. The CDR3 is CASSLEIRGPGDTQYF. The CDR3 DNA reads as TGCGCCAGCAGCTTGGAAATCCGGGGGCCAGGAGATACGCAGTATTTT.

This clonotype was seen ten or more times. The chain recombines TRBV9 with TRBJ1-1; 10 positions match TRBD1. The CDR3 runs to 14 residues. Trimming took 3 bases from V and 3 from J; bases not matched to a gene: 2. Germline CDR1 reads SGDLS; CDR2 reads YYNGEE. The CDR3 region has the DNA TGTGCCAGCAGCGAGGGGACAGGGGACACTGAAGCTTTCTTT. Translating it yields CASSEGTGDTEAFF.

This clonotype was seen repeatedly, ten times or more. The rearrangement uses TRBV20-1 and TRBJ2-5, with TRBD1 matching over 9 bases. V was pared by 5 bases and J by 3 bases, with 10 bases of the junction left unmatched. CDR3 length equals 15 residues. Germline assignment: CDR1 DFQATT and CDR2 SNEGSKA (reference sequence). The CDR3 DNA sequence: TGCAGTGCTGGGAGAACCGGGACAGGGAAAGAGACCCAGTACTTC. Its translation: CSAGRTGTGKETQYF.

This clonotype appeared many times. The V and J genes are TRBV30 and TRBJ2-6; 8 bases fit TRBD2. After removal of 0 bases from V and 0 bases from J, the junction contained 7 bases not matched to a gene. The CDR3 consists of 18 residues. Germline CDR1 reads GTSNPN; CDR2 reads SVGIG (reference sequence). The CDR3 coding sequence is TGTGCCTGGAGTGTACGGGAGCGGGGGAGCTCTGGGGCCAACGTCCTGACTTTC. This translates into CAWSVRERGSSGANVLTF.

At least ten counts were recorded for this clonotype. The V and J genes are TRBV12-3 or TRBV12-4 and TRBJ1-4; a possible D gene is TRBD1 (5 bases). The ends were cut back, 3 bases at V and 7 bases at J, with 12 bases in the middle. The CDR3 has 14 amino acids. The CDR3 DNA sequence: TGTGCCAGCAGTTTGAGCAGGGTTCGTGAAAAACTGTTTTTT. Residues: CASSLSRVREKLFF.